Listed here is a single T cell receptor beta chain. This sample was taken from a study of cytomegalovirus exposure and HLA in healthy donors. PCR involved 60 Vbeta and 13 Jbeta primers. Libraries were prepared by immunoSEQ multiplex PCR; TCRdb keeps only in-frame clonotypes and omits some of them. The sample carries about 300,000 clones, approximately 90% recorded once. Germline CDR1 PRHDT, CDR2 FYEKMQ (reference sequence). J was trimmed by 4 bases and V by 4 bases; bases with no gene match: 5. This CDR3 has 15 residues. What was sequenced was PBMCs. J is TRBJ1-3 and V is TRBV13, with 9 bases matching TRBD1. This clonotype originated in a man between 40 and 49 years old in good health and CMV-seropositive. This chain's CDR3 is CASSSNRGQGNTIYF. The CDR3 DNA follows: TGTGCCAGCAGCTCGAACAGGGGGCAGGGAAACACCATATATTTT.